This T cell receptor beta chain was sequenced in a study of blood T cell repertoires in COVID-19. TCRdb's copy holds only in-frame clones and misses some; the assay was immunoSEQ multiplex PCR. The table includes around 36,000 clones, around 85% detected once. V lost 2 bases and J lost 3; bases outside the gene matches: 9. The CDR3 runs to 16 residues. Germline V gene data show CDR1 as SGHVS and CDR2 as FQNEAQ. This chain joins TRBV7-8 and TRBJ2-7, with 8 bases aligning to TRBD2. Sequencing used peripheral blood. The TCR sequence derives from a man in his 60s with acute or convalescent COVID-19. The CDR3 protein is CASSLSLGLAGYEQYF. CDR3 nucleotide sequence: TGTGCCAGCAGCTTATCCCTCGGGCTAGCGGGCTACGAGCAGTACTTC.